Listed below are T cell receptor beta chains from one sample, sequenced in a study of identical twins. TCRdb re-called the 5' RACE reads through MiXCR, storing one row per CDR3 protein. The sample includes approximately 190,000 distinct CDR3 sequences, approximately 15% of them seen just once. The same sample was also used in a study of T cells expressing NK-cell markers.

Sequencing used CD8+ T cells sorted from blood. The receptors here all came from a woman aged 18-29 years in good health. Both conserved end residues are part of each CDR3. D genes are given only for firm matches. Clone size appears in some rows only: once, few, many, or a class for an expanded clone.

TRBV27	TRBD2	.	TRBJ2-3	TGTGCCAGCAGTGCGACCGGGACTAGCGGGAGAGAGGGAGATACGCAGTATTTT	CASSATGTSGREGDTQYF
TRBV4-3	.	few	TRBJ2-2	TGCGCCAGCAGCCAAGACCAGTGGGGAACCGGGGAGCTGTTTTTT	CASSQDQWGTGELFF
TRBV6-1	.	.	TRBJ2-2	TGTGCCAGCAGCTCGACTAGTCTAGGGGCCGGGGAGCTGTTTTTT	CASSSTSLGAGELFF
TRBV6-2/TRBV6-3	TRBD1	.	TRBJ2-7	TGTGCCAGCAGTTCCCCCGTTAACAGGGGAAAATCAAGGTACGAGCAGTACTTC	CASSSPVNRGKSRYEQYF
TRBV5-1	TRBD1	.	TRBJ2-1	TGCGCCAGCAGCCCACAGACAGGGGGCAACTATGAGCAGTTCTTC	CASSPQTGGNYEQFF
TRBV5-5	.	.	TRBJ2-5	TGTGCCAGCAGCTTAGAAACAGAAGAGACCCAGTACTTC	CASSLETEETQYF
TRBV4-3	.	few	TRBJ2-2	TGCGCCAGCAGCCAAGGGACAGCGGGAACCGGGGAGCTGTTTTTT	CASSQGTAGTGELFF
TRBV4-3	.	few	TRBJ1-2	TGCGCCAGCAGCTCTGCTCGAGGCTACACCTTC	CASSSARGYTF
TRBV12-3/TRBV12-4	.	few	TRBJ2-7	TGTGCCAGCGCGCCACCTCAAAGCTCCTACGAGCAGTACTTC	CASAPPQSSYEQYF
TRBV12-3/TRBV12-4	.	few	TRBJ2-1	TGTGCCACCGGGGGAGATGGGAATGAGCAGTTCTTC	CATGGDGNEQFF
TRBV6-5	TRBD1	.	TRBJ1-2	TGTGCCAGCAGTTACCCGGGACAGCTGTACTATGGCTACACCTTC	CASSYPGQLYYGYTF
TRBV9	.	.	TRBJ2-1	TGTGCCAGCAGCGTAGTTGGGGGAGTGAATGAGCAGTTCTTC	CASSVVGGVNEQFF
TRBV9	.	few	TRBJ1-1	TGTGCCAGCAGCGTAGGAACAGGCTATAACACTGAAGCTTTCTTT	CASSVGTGYNTEAFF
TRBV19	TRBD1	.	TRBJ2-1	TGTGCCAGTAGTACGGGCGGACAGGGGAGACTTATCAATGAGCAGTTCTTC	CASSTGGQGRLINEQFF
TRBV25-1	.	few	TRBJ1-2	TGTGCCAGCAGTGTCGGGAGTGGCTACACCTTC	CASSVGSGYTF
TRBV3-1	TRBD2	.	TRBJ2-7	TGTGCCTCCTGCATCGGACTAGCGGGAGTTGACGAGCAGTACTTC	CASCIGLAGVDEQYF
TRBV4-3	TRBD2	few	TRBJ2-5	TGCGCCAGCAGCCAAGATGCGCTAGCGGGAGGTTGGGAGACCCAGTACTTC	CASSQDALAGGWETQYF
TRBV29-1	.	.	TRBJ1-1	TGCAGCGTCGCCAGTGGGGCTAGCGCTGAAGCTTTCTTT	CSVASGASAEAFF
TRBV3-1	.	.	TRBJ1-1	TGTGCCAGCAGCCCCAGAGGGCTTGAAGCTTTCTTT	CASSPRGLEAFF
TRBV12-3/TRBV12-4	TRBD2	few	TRBJ2-7	TGTGCCAGCAGTTTGGACAAAGGGAGGGAGTACTTC	CASSLDKGREYF
TRBV2	TRBD1	.	TRBJ2-2	TGTGCCAGCGGCCGGGACAGGGACACCGGGGAGCTGTTTTTT	CASGRDRDTGELFF
TRBV9	TRBD1	.	TRBJ2-2	TGTGCCAGCAGCTCGGGACAGGTGAACACCGGGGAGCTGTTTTTT	CASSSGQVNTGELFF
TRBV29-1	.	.	TRBJ1-2	TGCAGCGCCGAGACAGAGGGGTATGGCTACACCTTC	CSAETEGYGYTF
TRBV27	TRBD2	.	TRBJ2-7	TGTGCCAGCAGTGTCGGGAGGGCCGGAACCTACGAGCAGTACTTC	CASSVGRAGTYEQYF
TRBV13	TRBD2	.	TRBJ2-3	TGTGACAGCAGCTTAGCGGGACTGATATTCACAGATACGCAGTTTTTT	CDSSLAGLIFTDTQFF
TRBV6-5	.	.	TRBJ2-3	TGTGCCAGCAGTTACTCAGTAAGAGCAGATACGCAGTATTTT	CASSYSVRADTQYF
TRBV7-9	.	.	TRBJ2-7	TGTGCCAGCACCCCCTTGGTGATAAGCTCCTACGAGCAGTACTTC	CASTPLVISSYEQYF
TRBV15	.	.	TRBJ2-7	TGTGCCACCAGCAGTTCAACGCGTCTCGACAGACCCTACGAGCAGTACTTC	CATSSSTRLDRPYEQYF
TRBV5-1	.	.	TRBJ2-5	TGCGCCAGCAGCTTGGGGGGGGTTCAAGAGACCCAGTACTTC	CASSLGGVQETQYF
TRBV6-1	TRBD2	.	TRBJ2-7	TGTGCCAGCAGTCAACTAGCGGGAGTAAAGGAGCAGTACTTC	CASSQLAGVKEQYF
TRBV9	.	medium-sized	TRBJ2-7	TGTGCCAGCAGCGTCTCCCGGGACGCGGCCGGCGAGCAGTACTTC	CASSVSRDAAGEQYF
TRBV29-1	.	.	TRBJ2-1	TGCAGCCCAACCCGACGATACAATGAGCAGTTCTTC	CSPTRRYNEQFF
TRBV16	.	.	TRBJ1-6	TGTGCCAGCTCATTTCCGAATTCACCCCTCCACTTT	CASSFPNSPLHF
TRBV7-9	TRBD1	few	TRBJ2-1	TGTGCCAGCACAGGGACAGAGATTAACAATGAGCAGTTCTTC	CASTGTEINNEQFF
TRBV30	.	.	TRBJ1-1	TGTGCCTGGCGGTTAGGACCCCTTCCTTTCTTT	CAWRLGPLPFF
TRBV6-5	TRBD2	few	TRBJ2-1	TGTGCCAGCAGTTACTCGGGACTAGCGGGGGGGAGTGAGCAGTTCTTC	CASSYSGLAGGSEQFF
TRBV27	.	.	TRBJ1-1	TGTGCCAGCAAGGTCGGTGGAGTTTCTGAAGCTTTCTTT	CASKVGGVSEAFF
TRBV5-6	.	.	TRBJ2-3	TGTGCCACCAACGACGGAGATACGCAGTATTTT	CATNDGDTQYF
TRBV27	.	few	TRBJ1-1	TGTGCCAGCAGTAGCTTGACGGACACTGAAGCTTTCTTT	CASSSLTDTEAFF
TRBV27	.	many	TRBJ1-1	TGTGCCAGCACCCAAACGGGGGGAATGAACACTGAAGCTTTCTTT	CASTQTGGMNTEAFF
TRBV5-6	.	few	TRBJ1-1	TGTGCCAGCAGCTTAGGGGTCGGGAACACTGAAGCTTTCTTT	CASSLGVGNTEAFF
TRBV5-1	TRBD1	.	TRBJ1-1	TGCGCCAGCAGCTTCGCCGACAGGGTCGACACTGAAGCTTTCTTT	CASSFADRVDTEAFF
TRBV7-9	.	few	TRBJ2-2	TGTGCCAGCAGCTCCCCTTCCGGGGGCACCGGGGAGCTGTTTTTT	CASSSPSGGTGELFF
TRBV9	TRBD1	few	TRBJ1-2	TGTGCCAGCTATAGTTCGACAGGGCCCAACTATGGCTACACCTTC	CASYSSTGPNYGYTF
TRBV15	.	.	TRBJ2-5	TGTGCCACCAGCAGAGAACAGTCGCAAGAGACCCAGTACTTC	CATSREQSQETQYF
TRBV7-9	.	few	TRBJ2-7	TGTGCCAGCAGCTTGGCAGAAATGCTGAACGAGCAGTACTTC	CASSLAEMLNEQYF
TRBV12-3/TRBV12-4	.	.	TRBJ2-3	TGTGCCAGCAGTTTCGCAGCAGGGCCAGATACGCAGTATTTT	CASSFAAGPDTQYF
TRBV10-3	TRBD1	.	TRBJ1-1	TGTGCCTCTGGGGACAGCAGGAACACTGAAGCTTTCTTT	CASGDSRNTEAFF
TRBV15	.	.	TRBJ1-1	TGTGCCACCAGCAGACCTCGGGACACCGTAATGAACACTGAAGCTTTCTTT	CATSRPRDTVMNTEAFF
TRBV12-3/TRBV12-4	.	few	TRBJ2-1	TGTGCCAGCAAGTTGCAGGTGACCTGGCAGTTCTTC	CASKLQVTWQFF
TRBV9	.	few	TRBJ2-1	TGTGCCAGCAGCGTACGGGGGGCAGGGACAGTGAGTGAGCAGTTCTTC	CASSVRGAGTVSEQFF
TRBV2	.	.	TRBJ2-1	TGTGCCAGCAGGGGGTCTTACAATGAGCAGTTCTTC	CASRGSYNEQFF
TRBV12-3/TRBV12-4	.	.	TRBJ2-3	TGTGCCAGCAGTCTAGGTAGTGCGGGCACAGATACGCAGTATTTT	CASSLGSAGTDTQYF
TRBV27	.	.	TRBJ2-7	TGTGCCAGCAGAGGGGACCGAACCTACGAGCAGTACTTC	CASRGDRTYEQYF
TRBV11-2	.	.	TRBJ2-5	TGTGCCAGCAGCTTAGGGGGGCCCGGGGGCTCCCAAGAGACCCAGTACTTC	CASSLGGPGGSQETQYF
TRBV7-9	.	few	TRBJ2-1	TGTGCCAGCAGCGACACAGGTTACAATGAGCAGTTCTTC	CASSDTGYNEQFF
TRBV10-3	.	many	TRBJ2-2	TGTGCCATCAGTGAGTGGACCGGGGAGCTGTTTTTT	CAISEWTGELFF
TRBV3-1	.	few	TRBJ2-7	TGTGCCAGCAGCCAAGCTGGTTCTACCCTCTCCTACGAGCAGTACTTC	CASSQAGSTLSYEQYF